The entry below gives a single T cell receptor beta chain sequence along with its context. Trimming took 2 bases from V and 4 from J, leaving 9 bases between them. The CDR3 length is 13 residues. Germline lookup yields CDR1 SGDLS and CDR2 YYNGEE. The entry originates in a study of blood T cell repertoires in COVID-19. Generated by immunoSEQ multiplex PCR, the TCRdb table keeps only in-frame clones and is missing some. The data hold around 310,000 clones, with approximately 89% observed a single time. This sequence joins TRBV9 and TRBJ1-1; D perhaps matches TRBD1 (5 bases). Sequencing was carried out using PBMCs or T cells enriched from blood (not recorded which). This sequence was found in a woman aged 25 to 39 who had recovered from COVID-19. The DNA of the CDR3 is TGTGCCAGCAGCGTGGGGGGGAGCACTGAAGCTTTCTTT. Amino acid sequence: CASSVGGSTEAFF. Complete variable domain (other parts from reference TRBV9 and TRBJ1-1): DSGVTQTPKHLITATGQRVTLRCSPRSGDLSVYWYQQSLDQGLQFLIQYYNGEERAKGNILERFSAQQFPDLHSELNLSSLELGDSALYFCASSVGGSTEAFFGQGTRLTVV.